Each of the 17 T cell receptor beta chains below was sequenced from the same sample in a study of blood T cell repertoires in COVID-19. The table came from immunoSEQ multiplex PCR; TCRdb's copy has only in-frame clones and leaves some out. In the table there are roughly 120,000 clones, 80% to 90% of which are singletons. Specimen: peripheral blood. These receptor sequences come from a woman between 45 and 60 years old with acute or convalescent COVID-19.

This clone occurred once. This chain links TRBV5-1 with TRBJ1-6, with a weak D call TRBD1 (5 bases). V was clipped by 4 bases and J by 8 bases, with 10 bases between them. The CDR3 loop spans 13 amino acids. The germline V gene has CDR1 SGHRS and CDR2 YFSETQ. CDR3 sequence (DNA): TGCGCCAGCAGCCCGACAGAGGATTCACCCCTCCACTTT. It translates to CASSPTEDSPLHF.

V gene TRBV7-2 combines with J gene TRBJ2-5, with 7 nucleotides matching TRBD2. This CDR3 is 14 amino acids long. Trimming at V came to 3 bases and at J to 1 base, leaving 2 bases not matched to a gene. Germline V gene lookup returns CDR1 SGHTA and CDR2 FQGNSA. In DNA, the CDR3 is TGTGCCAGCAGCTTTAGCGGGCTCCAAGAGACCCAGTACTTC. This gives the protein CASSFSGLQETQYF.

This chain connects TRBV18 to TRBJ2-7, with 8 bases identical to TRBD2. CDR3 length equals 14 residues. J was trimmed by 7 bases and V by 3 bases; bases with no gene match: 8. From germline, CDR1 is KGHSH and CDR2 LQKENI. CDR3 DNA sequence: TGTGCCAGCTCACCGGACGCGGGAGGTTCAGAGCAGTACTTC. Protein sequence: CASSPDAGGSEQYF.

The rearrangement joins TRBV7-3 to TRBJ2-1; 11 bases are shared with TRBD2. This CDR3 is 16 amino acids long. V trimming: 5 bases; J trimming: 6 bases; junction bases outside the gene matches: 9. CDR1 and CDR2 from the germline V gene are SGHTA and FQGTGA. The CDR3 here is CASSPQGTSGANEQFF. The DNA for the CDR3 is TGTGCCAGCAGCCCCCAGGGGACTAGCGGTGCCAATGAGCAGTTCTTC.

The chain combines TRBV28 with TRBJ2-1; 11 nucleotides line up with TRBD2. V gave up 8 bases and J gave up 10 bases; unmatched junction bases: 13. Germline V lookup: CDR1 MDHEN, CDR2 SYDVKM. CDR3 length equals 15 residues. The CDR3: CASVLLAGGPREQFF. The CDR3, as DNA: TGTGCCAGCGTTCTCCTAGCGGGAGGTCCCAGAGAGCAGTTCTTC.

This chain links TRBV19 with TRBJ1-5; a weak D match, TRBD1 (6 bases). V gave up 6 bases and J gave up 4 bases, with 16 bases separating them. The CDR3 extends over 15 amino acids. Germline assignment: CDR1 LNHDA and CDR2 SQIVND (reference sequence). CDR3 in amino acids: CASRTDAGANQPQHF. The CDR3 DNA reads as TGTGCCAGTAGAACGGATGCGGGGGCGAATCAGCCCCAGCATTTT.

The rearrangement links TRBV6-5 to TRBJ2-7, with a tentative D call TRBD2 (5 bases). This CDR3 is 15 amino acids long. Germline CDR1 MNHEY, CDR2 SVGAGI. V was cut by 0 bases and J by 0 bases, with 9 bases left in between. CDR3 sequence: CASSYSSGSSYEQYF. CDR3 sequence (DNA): TGTGCCAGCAGTTACTCGAGTGGGAGCTCCTACGAGCAGTACTTC.

V is TRBV5-1 and J is TRBJ1-2; a weak D match, TRBD1 (5 bases). Germline V CDR1 and CDR2: SGHRS, YFSETQ. V was pared by 0 bases and J by 5 bases, with 8 bases between. This CDR3 comprises 13 residues. This chain's CDR3 is CASSLGGGYGYTF. The CDR3 nucleotides read TGCGCCAGCAGCTTGGGCGGGGGATATGGCTACACCTTC.

The rearrangement uses TRBV7-3 and TRBJ1-2, with TRBD1 matching 9 bases. This CDR3 spans 13 amino acids. Germline CDR1 SGHTA, CDR2 FQGTGA. Trimming took 5 bases from V and 5 from J; bases not matched to a gene: 3. CDR3 sequence: CASSVGQGYGYTF. The CDR3 DNA reads TGTGCCAGCAGCGTAGGACAGGGGTATGGCTACACCTTC.

This rearrangement joins TRBV6-1 to TRBJ1-5; D is possibly TRBD1 (6 bases). This CDR3 region has 13 residues. V was pared by 3 bases and J by 7 bases, with 10 bases between. Germline CDR1 and CDR2: MNHNS and SASEGT. CDR3 DNA sequence: TGTGCCAGCAGTGATTTACAGGGCCAGCCCCAGCATTTT. Its protein is CASSDLQGQPQHF.

The J gene is TRBJ2-1, the V gene TRBV5-4; TRBD2 matches 8 bases. The trim removed 4 bases at V and 4 bases at J, leaving 10 bases unmatched. This CDR3 has 16 amino acids. From germline, CDR1 is SGHNT and CDR2 YYREEE (reference sequence). The CDR3 DNA reads as TGTGCCAGCAGCCCCAGGCGGGGGGACCGATACAATGAGCAGTTCTTC. This codes for CASSPRRGDRYNEQFF.

The chain uses TRBV13 and TRBJ1-1; TRBD1 is a possible D gene (6 bases). CDR3 size: 14 residues. Germline values: CDR1 PRHDT, CDR2 FYEKMQ (reference sequence). V lost 5 bases and J 2 bases, leaving 12 bases between the germline ends. In nucleotides, the CDR3 is TGTGCCAGCAGCCCCCAGGGGCACAACACTGAAGCTTTCTTT. Translated, it gives CASSPQGHNTEAFF.

V is TRBV13 and J is TRBJ1-5; D remains ambiguous. V was cut by 0 bases and J by 5 bases, with 2 bases left in between. CDR1 is PRHDT, CDR2 FYEKMQ, per germline (reference sequence). The CDR3 is 12 residues long. Written as DNA, the CDR3 is TGTGCCAGCAGCTTAGGCGATCAGCCCCAGCATTTT. It yields the protein CASSLGDQPQHF. The whole variable domain, remainder taken from reference TRBV13 and TRBJ1-5, is AAGVIQSPRHLIKEKRETATLKCYPIPRHDTVYWYQQGPGQDPQFLISFYEKMQSDKGSIPDRFSAQQFSDYHSELNMSSLELGDSALYFCASSLGDQPQHFGDGTRLSIL.

This chain connects TRBV7-2 to TRBJ1-2; possibly TRBD1 for D (6 bases). With 6 bases removed from V and 4 bases from J, the gap between germline ends came to 12 bases. The V gene's germline CDR1 is SGHTA and CDR2 FQGNSA. The CDR3 totals 13 residues. The CDR3 sequence: CASRTGQTYGYTF. The DNA of the CDR3 is TGTGCCAGCAGGACCGGACAGACCTATGGCTACACCTTC. Using reference TRBV7-2 and TRBJ1-2 for the parts outside the CDR3, the full variable domain is GAGVSQSPSNKVTEKGKDVELRCDPISGHTALYWYRQSLGQGLEFLIYFQGNSAPDKSGLPSDRFSAERTGGSVSTLTIQRTQQEDSAVYLCASRTGQTYGYTFGSGTRLTVV.

This chain joins TRBV6-5 and TRBJ2-3; TRBD2 agrees at 7 bases. The J segment lost 1 base and the V segment lost 2 bases, leaving 3 bases of the junction unmatched. CDR3 length: 15 residues. The V gene's germline CDR1 is MNHEY and CDR2 SVGAGI. The CDR3 region is CASSYPGGGTDTQYF. As DNA, the CDR3 is TGTGCCAGCAGTTACCCGGGGGGTGGCACAGATACGCAGTATTTT.

This chain links TRBV5-6 with TRBJ1-5, with 8 bases lining up with TRBD1. The CDR3 has 16 amino acids. After removal of 0 bases from V and 3 bases from J, the junction contained 5 bases not matched to a gene. Looked up from germline, CDR1 is SGHDT and CDR2 is YYEEEE. The CDR3, as DNA: TGTGCCAGCAGCTTGGGGACAGGGTCCCCCAATCAGCCCCAGCATTTT. This translates into CASSLGTGSPNQPQHF.

CDR3 protein: CASSPTGGRGQPQHF. In nucleotides, the CDR3 is TGTGCCAGCAGCCCGACAGGGGGTCGAGGTCAGCCCCAGCATTTT. The chain couples TRBV11-2 to TRBJ1-5; 9 bases map to TRBD1. Germline CDR1 is SGHAT and CDR2 is FQNNGV. The ends lost 5 bases at V and 6 bases at J; junction bases unmatched: 8. The CDR3 loop spans 15 amino acids.